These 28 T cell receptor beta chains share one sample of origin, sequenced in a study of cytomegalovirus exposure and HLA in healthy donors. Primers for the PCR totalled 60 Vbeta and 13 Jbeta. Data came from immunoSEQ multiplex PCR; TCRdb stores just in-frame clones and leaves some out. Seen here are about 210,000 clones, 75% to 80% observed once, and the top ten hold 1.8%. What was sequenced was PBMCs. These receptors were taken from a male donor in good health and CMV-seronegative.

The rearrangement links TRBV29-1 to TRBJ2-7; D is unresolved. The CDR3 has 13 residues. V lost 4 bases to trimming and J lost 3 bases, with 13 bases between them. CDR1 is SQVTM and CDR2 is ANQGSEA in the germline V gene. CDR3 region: CSVGLPRDYEQYF. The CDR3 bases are TGCAGCGTTGGACTCCCCCGCGACTACGAGCAGTACTTC.

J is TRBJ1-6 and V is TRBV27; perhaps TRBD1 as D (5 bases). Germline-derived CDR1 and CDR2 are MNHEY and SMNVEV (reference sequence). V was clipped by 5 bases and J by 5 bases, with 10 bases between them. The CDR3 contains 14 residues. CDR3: CASSVSRDNSPLHF. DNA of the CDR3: TGTGCCAGCAGTGTGTCCAGGGATAATTCACCCCTCCACTTT.

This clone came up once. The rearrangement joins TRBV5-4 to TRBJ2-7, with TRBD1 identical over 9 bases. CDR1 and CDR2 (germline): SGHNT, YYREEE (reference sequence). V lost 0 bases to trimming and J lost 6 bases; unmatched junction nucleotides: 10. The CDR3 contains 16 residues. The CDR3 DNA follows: TGTGCCAGCAGCTTGGCCTGGGACAGGGTGAACTCCGAGCAGTACTTC. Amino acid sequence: CASSLAWDRVNSEQYF.

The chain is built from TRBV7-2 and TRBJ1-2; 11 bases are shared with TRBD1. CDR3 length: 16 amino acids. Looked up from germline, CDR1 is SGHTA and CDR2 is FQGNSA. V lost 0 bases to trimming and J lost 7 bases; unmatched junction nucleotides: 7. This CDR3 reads CASSLARGTGGGGYTF. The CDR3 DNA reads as TGTGCCAGCAGCTTAGCTAGAGGGACAGGGGGAGGTGGCTACACCTTC. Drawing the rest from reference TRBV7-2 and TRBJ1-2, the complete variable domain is GAGVSQSPSNKVTEKGKDVELRCDPISGHTALYWYRQSLGQGLEFLIYFQGNSAPDKSGLPSDRFSAERTGGSVSTLTIQRTQQEDSAVYLCASSLARGTGGGGYTFGSGTRLTVV.

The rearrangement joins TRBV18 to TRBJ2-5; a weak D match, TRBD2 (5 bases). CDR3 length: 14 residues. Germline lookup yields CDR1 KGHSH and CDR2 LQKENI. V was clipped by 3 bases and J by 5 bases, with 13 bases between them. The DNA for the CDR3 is TGTGCCAGCTCACCTTTGAGGCGCGGGGAGACCCAGTACTTC. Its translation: CASSPLRRGETQYF.

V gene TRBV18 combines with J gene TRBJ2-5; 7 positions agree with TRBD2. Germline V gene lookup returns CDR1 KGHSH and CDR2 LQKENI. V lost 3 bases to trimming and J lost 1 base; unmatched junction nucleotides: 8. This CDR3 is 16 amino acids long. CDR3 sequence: CASSPPIAGAQETQYF. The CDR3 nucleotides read TGTGCCAGCTCACCCCCCATCGCGGGAGCCCAAGAGACCCAGTACTTC.

CDR3 bases: TGTGCCAGCTCAGCTTCCTCCCGGGACACAGGCTACGAGCAGTACTTC. Translation gives CASSASSRDTGYEQYF. V usage is TRBV18 and J usage is TRBJ2-5; perhaps TRBD1 as D (6 bases). TRBJ2-7 matches the DNA end more closely, so the J call is doubtful. Per germline, CDR1 KGHSH and CDR2 LQKENI. This CDR3 has 16 residues.

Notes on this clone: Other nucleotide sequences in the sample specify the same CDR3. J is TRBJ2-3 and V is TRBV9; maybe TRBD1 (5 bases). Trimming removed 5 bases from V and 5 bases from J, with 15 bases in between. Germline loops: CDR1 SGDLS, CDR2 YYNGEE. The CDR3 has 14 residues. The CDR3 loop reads CASSVSGKLDTQYF. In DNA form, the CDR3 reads TGTGCCAGCAGTGTATCAGGGAAATTAGATACGCAGTATTTT.

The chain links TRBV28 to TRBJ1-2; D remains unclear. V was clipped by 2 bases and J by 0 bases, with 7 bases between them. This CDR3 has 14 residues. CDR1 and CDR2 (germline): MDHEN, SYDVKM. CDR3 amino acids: CASSLNRANYGYTF. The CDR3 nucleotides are TGTGCCAGCAGTTTAAACAGAGCTAACTATGGCTACACCTTC.

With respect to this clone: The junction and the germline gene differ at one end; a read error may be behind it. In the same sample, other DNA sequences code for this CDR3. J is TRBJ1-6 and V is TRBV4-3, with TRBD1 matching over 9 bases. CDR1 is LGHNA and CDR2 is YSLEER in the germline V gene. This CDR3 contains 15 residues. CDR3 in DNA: TGCGCCAGCAGCCTAGACAGGACAGGGGATTCGCCCCTCCACTTT. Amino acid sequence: CASSLDRTGDSPLHF.

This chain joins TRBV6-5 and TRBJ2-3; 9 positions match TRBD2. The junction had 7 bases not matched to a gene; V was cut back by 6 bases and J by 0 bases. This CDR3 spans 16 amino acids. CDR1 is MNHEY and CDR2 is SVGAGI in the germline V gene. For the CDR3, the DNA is TGTGCCAGCAGCTACGGGGCGGGAGGGAGCACAGATACGCAGTATTTT. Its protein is CASSYGAGGSTDTQYF.

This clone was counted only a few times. DNA for the CDR3: TGTGCCAGCATCCAGGGGCGGCTCGACTACGAGCAGTACTTC. This translates into CASIQGRLDYEQYF. This chain links TRBV28 with TRBJ2-7, with D possibly matching TRBD1 (6 bases). Trimming removed 7 bases from V and 3 bases from J, with 16 bases in between. The length of the CDR3 is 14 residues. The germline CDR1 and CDR2 sequences are MDHEN and SYDVKM.

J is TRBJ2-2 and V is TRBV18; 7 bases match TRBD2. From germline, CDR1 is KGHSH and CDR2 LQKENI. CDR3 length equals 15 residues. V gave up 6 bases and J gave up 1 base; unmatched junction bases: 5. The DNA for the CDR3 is TGTGCCAGCTCCGACGGGGGGTTGAACACCGGGGAGCTGTTTTTT. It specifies CASSDGGLNTGELFF.

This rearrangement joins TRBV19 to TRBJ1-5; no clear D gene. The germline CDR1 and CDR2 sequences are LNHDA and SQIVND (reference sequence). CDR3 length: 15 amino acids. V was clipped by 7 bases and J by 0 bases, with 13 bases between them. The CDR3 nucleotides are TGTGCCAGTACCTATCGGGATTTTAGCAATCAGCCCCAGCATTTT. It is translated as CASTYRDFSNQPQHF.

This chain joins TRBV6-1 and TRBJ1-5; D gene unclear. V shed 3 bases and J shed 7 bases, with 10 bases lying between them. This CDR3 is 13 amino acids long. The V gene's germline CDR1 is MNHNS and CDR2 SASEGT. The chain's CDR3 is CASSESGFQPQHF. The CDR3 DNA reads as TGTGCCAGCAGTGAGTCGGGGTTCCAGCCCCAGCATTTT.

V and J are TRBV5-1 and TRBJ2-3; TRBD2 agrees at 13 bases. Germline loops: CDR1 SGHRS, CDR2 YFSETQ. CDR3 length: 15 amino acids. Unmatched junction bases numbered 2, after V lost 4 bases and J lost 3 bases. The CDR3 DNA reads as TGCGCCAGCAGCCAGACTAGCGGGAGGACAGATACGCAGTATTTT. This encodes CASSQTSGRTDTQYF.

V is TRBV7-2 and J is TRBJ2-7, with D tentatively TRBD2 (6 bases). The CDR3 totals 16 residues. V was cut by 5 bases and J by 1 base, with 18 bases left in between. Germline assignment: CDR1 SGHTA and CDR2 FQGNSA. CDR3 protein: CASSPQGLPGSYEQYF. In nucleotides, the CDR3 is TGTGCCAGCAGCCCCCAGGGACTTCCAGGGTCCTACGAGCAGTACTTC.

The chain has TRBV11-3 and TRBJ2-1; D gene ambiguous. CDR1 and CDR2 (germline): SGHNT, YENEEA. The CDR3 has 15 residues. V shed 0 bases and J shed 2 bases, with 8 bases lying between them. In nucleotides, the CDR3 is TGTGCCAGCAGCTTAGAATTGGCGGCCTACAATGAGCAGTTCTTC. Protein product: CASSLELAAYNEQFF.

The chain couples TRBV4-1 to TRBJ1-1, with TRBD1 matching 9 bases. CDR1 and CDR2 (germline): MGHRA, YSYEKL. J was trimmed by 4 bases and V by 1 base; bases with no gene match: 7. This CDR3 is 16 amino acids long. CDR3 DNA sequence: TGCGCCAGCAGCCAAGGGGGGACAGGGTGGTTCACTGAAGCTTTCTTT. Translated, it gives CASSQGGTGWFTEAFF.

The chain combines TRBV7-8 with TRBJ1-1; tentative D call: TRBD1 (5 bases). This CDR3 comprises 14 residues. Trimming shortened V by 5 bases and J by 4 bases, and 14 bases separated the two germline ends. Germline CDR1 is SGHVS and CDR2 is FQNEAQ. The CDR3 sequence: CASSEGRRGTEAFF. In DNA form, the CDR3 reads TGTGCCAGCAGCGAGGGGAGGCGGGGCACTGAAGCTTTCTTT.

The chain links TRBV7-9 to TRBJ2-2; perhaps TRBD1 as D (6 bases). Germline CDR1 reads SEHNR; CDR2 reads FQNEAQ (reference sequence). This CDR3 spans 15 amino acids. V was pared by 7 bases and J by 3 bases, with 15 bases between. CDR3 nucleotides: TGTGCCAGCACACTCCAGGGGACGGACACCGGGGAGCTGTTTTTT. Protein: CASTLQGTDTGELFF.

The CDR3 bases are TGTGCCAGCAGCTGGACTAGCGGGAGCCGGTACCCCTCAGAGACCCAGTACTTC. Translating it yields CASSWTSGSRYPSETQYF. The rearrangement joins TRBV5-6 to TRBJ2-5; TRBD2 matches 13 bases. The CDR3 length is 18 residues. Germline values: CDR1 SGHDT, CDR2 YYEEEE. Germline trimming cut 3 bases from V and 4 bases from J; bases unmatched to any gene: 12.

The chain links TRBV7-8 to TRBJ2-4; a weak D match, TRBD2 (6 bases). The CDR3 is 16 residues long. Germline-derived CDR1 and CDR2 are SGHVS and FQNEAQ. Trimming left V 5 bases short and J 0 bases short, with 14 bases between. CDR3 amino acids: CASSRGLTLAKNIQYF. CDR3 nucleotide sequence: TGTGCCAGCAGCCGGGGACTTACCTTAGCCAAAAACATTCAGTACTTC.

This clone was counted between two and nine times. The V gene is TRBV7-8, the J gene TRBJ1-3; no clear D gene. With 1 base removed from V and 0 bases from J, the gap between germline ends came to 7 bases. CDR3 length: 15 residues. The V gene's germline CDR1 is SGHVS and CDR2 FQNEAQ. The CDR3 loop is CASSLERSSGNTIYF. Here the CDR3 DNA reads TGTGCCAGCAGCTTAGAACGGAGCTCTGGAAACACCATATATTTT.

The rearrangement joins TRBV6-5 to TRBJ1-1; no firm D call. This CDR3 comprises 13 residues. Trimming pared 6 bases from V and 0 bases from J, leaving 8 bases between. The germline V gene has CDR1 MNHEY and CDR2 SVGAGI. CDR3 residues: CASRSPVNTEAFF. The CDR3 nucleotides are TGTGCCAGCAGGTCCCCCGTGAACACTGAAGCTTTCTTT.

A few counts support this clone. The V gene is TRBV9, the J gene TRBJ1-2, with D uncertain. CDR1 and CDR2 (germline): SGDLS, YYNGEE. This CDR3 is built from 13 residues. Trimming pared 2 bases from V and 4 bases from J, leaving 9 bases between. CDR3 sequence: CASSVDGAYGYTF. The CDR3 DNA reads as TGTGCCAGCAGCGTCGACGGAGCCTATGGCTACACCTTC.

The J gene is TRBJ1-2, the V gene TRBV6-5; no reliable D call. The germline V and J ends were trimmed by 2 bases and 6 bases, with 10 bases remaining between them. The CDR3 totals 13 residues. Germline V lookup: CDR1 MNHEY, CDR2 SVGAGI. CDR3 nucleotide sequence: TGTGCCAGCAGTTACGCGATATCGGATGGCTACACCTTC. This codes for CASSYAISDGYTF.

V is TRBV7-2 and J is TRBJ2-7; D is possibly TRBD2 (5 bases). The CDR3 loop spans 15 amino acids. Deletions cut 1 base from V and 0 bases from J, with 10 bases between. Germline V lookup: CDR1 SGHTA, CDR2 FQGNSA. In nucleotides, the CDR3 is TGTGCCAGCAGCTTAGTAGCGACATTCTCCTACGAGCAGTACTTC. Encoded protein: CASSLVATFSYEQYF.